This note documents a single T cell receptor (beta chain) sequence. The data derive from a study of blood T cell repertoires in COVID-19. Study-level background: COVID-19 samples from acute and convalescent phases originated in the United States, Italy and Spain. PBMCs, B-cell-depleted T cells, or T cells were the source of the cDNA or gDNA that made up the material.

This CDR3 has 14 residues. Germline V lookup: CDR1 SGHDN, CDR2 FVKESK. V shed 1 base, J shed 6 bases, and the junction held 3 bases outside the gene matches. Source study methods: Amplification of reference gene primers was used by the study to estimate nucleated cell counts. Some clones are missing from TCRdb's copy, which holds only in-frame ones; the method was immunoSEQ multiplex PCR. V and J calls and clone size are copied from that table; D and trimming were computed from the DNA. This table holds under 200,000 clones, about four fifths found once. The source is a man in his sixties or seventies with active or convalescent COVID-19. The sequenced material came from peripheral blood. This chain joins TRBV14 and TRBJ2-5, with 9 nucleotides matching TRBD1. CDR3 in DNA: TGTGCCAGCAGCCAAGGCGGGACAGGGAAGACCCAGTACTTC. Amino acids: CASSQGGTGKTQYF.